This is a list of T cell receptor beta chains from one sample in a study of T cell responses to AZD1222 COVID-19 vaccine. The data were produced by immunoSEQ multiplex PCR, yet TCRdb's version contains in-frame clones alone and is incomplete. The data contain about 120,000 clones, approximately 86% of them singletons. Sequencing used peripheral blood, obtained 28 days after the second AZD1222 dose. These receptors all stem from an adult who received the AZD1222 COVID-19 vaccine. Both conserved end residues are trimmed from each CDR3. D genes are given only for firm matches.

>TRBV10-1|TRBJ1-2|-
ASSESPSYGYT
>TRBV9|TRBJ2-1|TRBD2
ASTPRLAGANEQF
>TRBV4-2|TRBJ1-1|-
ASSQTQGGSTEAF
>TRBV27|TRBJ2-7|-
ASSLSEGLTEQY
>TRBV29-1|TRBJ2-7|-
SVERLLAVLEQY
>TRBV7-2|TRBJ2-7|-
ASSPVTGNEQY
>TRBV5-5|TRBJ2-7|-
ASSLRWKSYEQY
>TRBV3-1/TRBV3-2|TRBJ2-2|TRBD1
ASSRGTGPTGELF
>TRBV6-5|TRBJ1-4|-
ASSPTVNEKLF
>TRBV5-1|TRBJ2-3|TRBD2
ASSLWSSGGPSTDTQY
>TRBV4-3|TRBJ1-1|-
ASSQGDRTNTEAF
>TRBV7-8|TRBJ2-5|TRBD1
ASSTIPGGVETQY